The 14 T cell receptor beta chains below were found in one sample sequenced in a study of T cell changes during pregnancy in multiple sclerosis. TCRdb's table, derived via immunoSEQ multiplex PCR, lists solely in-frame clones and lacks some. The sample lists about 40,000 clones; about 87% were seen once. Sequencing was performed on peripheral blood, taken in the first trimester of pregnancy. Every receptor here comes from a female donor in good health, enrolled as a control in a pregnancy study.

The gene calls are TRBV4-3 and TRBJ1-1; 8 nucleotides line up with TRBD1. The CDR3 is made up of 14 amino acids. The V gene end was trimmed by 4 bases and the J gene end by 7 bases; junction bases not matched to a gene: 8. Germline CDR1 reads LGHNA; CDR2 reads YSLEER. The DNA for the CDR3 is TGCGCCAGCAGCCCCAGGACAGGGACCTTTGAAGCTTTCTTT. This gives the protein CASSPRTGTFEAFF.

The V and J genes are TRBV28 and TRBJ1-1; no firm D call. Germline CDR1 is MDHEN and CDR2 is SYDVKM. With 10 bases removed from V and 4 bases from J, the gap between germline ends came to 10 bases. The CDR3 extends over 11 amino acids. CDR3 region: CAIRSSTEAFF. The CDR3 DNA reads as TGTGCCATCAGGAGTAGCACTGAAGCTTTCTTT.

The V gene is TRBV5-1, the J gene TRBJ2-2, with D maybe TRBD1 (6 bases). The ends were cut back, 6 bases at V and 0 bases at J, with 12 bases in the middle. CDR1 is SGHRS and CDR2 is YFSETQ in the germline V gene. The CDR3 totals 15 residues. The CDR3 nucleotides are TGCGCCAGCATTCCGGGACAAGCGAACACCGGGGAGCTGTTTTTT. Amino acid sequence: CASIPGQANTGELFF.

The genes are TRBV7-9 and TRBJ2-7, with 7 positions matching TRBD1. J was trimmed by 2 bases and V by 5 bases; bases with no gene match: 12. Germline V gene lookup returns CDR1 SEHNR and CDR2 FQNEAQ (reference sequence). The CDR3 runs to 16 residues. The CDR3 DNA sequence: TGTGCCAGCAGCGCACCGACAGGGAAGGGCACCTACGAGCAGTACTTC. Amino acid sequence: CASSAPTGKGTYEQYF.

J is TRBJ1-1 and V is TRBV10-3, with TRBD1 as a possible D gene (5 bases). Deletions cut 11 bases from V and 2 bases from J, with 9 bases between. The CDR3 contains 11 residues. The germline V gene has CDR1 ENHRY and CDR2 SYGVKD. The CDR3 DNA is TGTGCCTCCAGGGAAAACACTGAAGCTTTCTTT. Translating it yields CASRENTEAFF.

This chain links TRBV11-3 with TRBJ2-7, with TRBD1 matching 9 bases. V lost 5 bases and J lost 2; bases outside the gene matches: 1. This CDR3 has 13 residues. The germline V gene encodes CDR1 SGHNT and CDR2 YENEEA. The CDR3 DNA follows: TGTGCCAGCAGCCGGGACAGGGCCTACGAGCAGTACTTC. It encodes CASSRDRAYEQYF.

This rearrangement joins TRBV30 to TRBJ2-7; 10 bases line up with TRBD2. After removal of 2 bases from V and 0 bases from J, the junction contained 4 bases not matched to a gene. Germline V lookup: CDR1 GTSNPN, CDR2 SVGIG (reference sequence). The CDR3 extends over 15 amino acids. This chain's CDR3 is CAWSWTSGLSYEQYF. CDR3 DNA sequence: TGTGCCTGGAGTTGGACTAGCGGCCTCTCCTACGAGCAGTACTTC.

This CDR3 is CASSLGLAGGPMYF. The CDR3 coding sequence is TGTGCCAGCAGCTTGGGACTAGCGGGAGGGCCGATGTACTTC. This chain joins TRBV5-6 and TRBJ2-7; 14 bases fit TRBD2. V dropped 0 bases and J dropped 12; count of bases not matched to a gene: 5. CDR1 SGHDT and CDR2 YYEEEE come from the germline V gene. CDR3 size: 14 residues.

The chain combines TRBV6-6 with TRBJ2-5, with D possibly being TRBD2 (6 bases). This CDR3 has 15 residues. With 2 bases removed from V and 4 bases from J, the gap between germline ends came to 14 bases. CDR1 and CDR2 (germline): MNHNY, SVGAGI (reference sequence). The CDR3 DNA sequence: TGTGCCAGCAGTTACCCCGGGGGTGGGGGAGAGACCCAGTACTTC. It is translated as CASSYPGGGGETQYF.

As for this clone: A read error is possible here, since a much larger clone lies one base away. V gene TRBV7-2 combines with J gene TRBJ2-7; 11 positions agree with TRBD2. Looked up from germline, CDR1 is SGHTA and CDR2 is FQGNSA. CDR3 length equals 15 residues. The trim removed 5 bases at V and 0 bases at J, leaving 3 bases unmatched. This CDR3 is CASSSTSGSSYEQYF. CDR3 coding DNA: TGTGCCAGCAGCAGCACTAGCGGGAGCTCCTACGAGCAGTACTTC.

V is TRBV27 and J is TRBJ2-3; 8 bases align to TRBD1. CDR1 MNHEY and CDR2 SMNVEV come from the germline V gene (reference sequence). The J segment lost 6 bases and the V segment lost 9 bases, leaving 5 bases of the junction unmatched. The CDR3 runs 12 residues. For the CDR3, the DNA is TGTGCCAGTTGGACAGGGCGGGATACGCAGTATTTT. It translates to CASWTGRDTQYF.

The chain uses TRBV9 and TRBJ2-7; D remains ambiguous. Looked up from germline, CDR1 is SGDLS and CDR2 is YYNGEE. The CDR3 is 16 amino acids. V lost 0 bases, J lost 0 bases, and 13 bases lay in between. DNA of the CDR3: TGTGCCAGCAGCGTAGAGGAGTCTCCGAGCTCCTACGAGCAGTACTTC. The encoded protein is CASSVEESPSSYEQYF.

V is TRBV5-6 and J is TRBJ2-4, with 9 bases lining up with TRBD1. The germline CDR1 and CDR2 sequences are SGHDT and YYEEEE. The CDR3 covers 14 residues. The trim removed 1 base at V and 7 bases at J, leaving 3 bases unmatched. The CDR3 DNA reads TGTGCCAGCAGCTTGACAGGGGGCCTTAACATTCAGTACTTC. Its protein product is CASSLTGGLNIQYF. The whole variable domain, filled in from reference TRBV5-6 and TRBJ2-4, reads DAGVTQSPTHLIKTRGQQVTLRCSPKSGHDTVSWYQQALGQGPQFIFQYYEEEERQRGNFPDRFSGHQFPNYSSELNVNALLLGDSALYLCASSLTGGLNIQYFGAGTRLSVL.

The chain recombines TRBV7-2 with TRBJ2-7, with TRBD1 identical over 9 bases. Germline CDR1 reads SGHTA; CDR2 reads FQGNSA. Trimming at V came to 3 bases and at J to 3 bases, leaving 6 bases not matched to a gene. The CDR3 is made up of 15 amino acids. This CDR3 is CASSLGTGKDYEQYF. In DNA form, the CDR3 reads TGTGCCAGCAGCTTGGGGACAGGGAAAGACTACGAGCAGTACTTC.